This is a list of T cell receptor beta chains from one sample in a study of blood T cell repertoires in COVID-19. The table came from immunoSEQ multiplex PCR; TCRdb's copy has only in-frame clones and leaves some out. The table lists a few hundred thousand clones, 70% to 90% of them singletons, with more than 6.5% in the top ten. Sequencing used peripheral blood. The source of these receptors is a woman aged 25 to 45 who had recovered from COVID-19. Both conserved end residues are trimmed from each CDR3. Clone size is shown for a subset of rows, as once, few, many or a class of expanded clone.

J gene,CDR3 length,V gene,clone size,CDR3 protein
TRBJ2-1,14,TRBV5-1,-,ASSLGGTGSQGEQF
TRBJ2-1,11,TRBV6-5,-,ASTRDRGYEQF
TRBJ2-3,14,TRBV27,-,ASSFKPRGYTDTQY
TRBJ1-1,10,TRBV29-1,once,SSDRGNTEAF
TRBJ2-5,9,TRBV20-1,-,SARNAETQY
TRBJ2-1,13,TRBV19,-,ASSISGQVLNEQF
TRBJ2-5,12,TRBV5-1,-,ASSLGDNRETQY
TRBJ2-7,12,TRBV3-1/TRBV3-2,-,ASSQLADRYEQY
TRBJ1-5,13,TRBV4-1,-,ASSQVSEGGQPQH
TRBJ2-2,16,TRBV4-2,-,ASSQEVPSGGASGELF
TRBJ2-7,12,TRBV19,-,ASSIGTGMSEQY
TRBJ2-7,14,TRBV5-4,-,ASTSGFGAESTEQY
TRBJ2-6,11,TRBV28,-,ASSLVGANVLT
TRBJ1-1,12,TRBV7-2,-,ASSLVFRDTEAF
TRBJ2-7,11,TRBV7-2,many,ASSRDYIYEQY
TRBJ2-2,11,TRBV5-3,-,ARSDTLTGELF
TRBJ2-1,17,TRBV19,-,ASRHRRVSGHPRHNEQF
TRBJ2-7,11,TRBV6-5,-,ASSRQGISEQY
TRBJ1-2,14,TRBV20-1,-,SASGQGRLANYGYT
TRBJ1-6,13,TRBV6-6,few,ASSSGQAGHSPLH
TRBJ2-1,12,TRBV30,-,AWVSGGAYNEQF
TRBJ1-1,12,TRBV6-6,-,ASSLGQVNTEAF
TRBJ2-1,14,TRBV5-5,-,ASSPPDGEGVNEQF
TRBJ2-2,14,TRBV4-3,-,ASSQDYHQGTGELF
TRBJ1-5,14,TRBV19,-,ASNPQGYRSNQPQH
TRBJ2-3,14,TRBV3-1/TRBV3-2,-,ASSRASGGPTDTQY
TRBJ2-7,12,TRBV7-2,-,ASSLDGKFYEQY
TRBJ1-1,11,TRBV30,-,AWRGGPPAEAF
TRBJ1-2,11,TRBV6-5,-,ASRPGQFYGYT
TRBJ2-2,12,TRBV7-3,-,ASSVSANTGELF
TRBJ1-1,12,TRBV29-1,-,SVPGWGQSPEAF
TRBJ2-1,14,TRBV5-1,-,ASSWPGQENYNEQF
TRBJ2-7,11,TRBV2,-,ASNGRGSYEQY
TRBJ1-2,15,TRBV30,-,AWSVTGGHTLNYGYT
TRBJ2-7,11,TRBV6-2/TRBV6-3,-,ASSYNRIREQY